What follows are 28 T cell receptor beta chains derived from one specimen sequenced in a study of blood T cell repertoires in COVID-19. Some clones are missing from TCRdb's copy, which holds only in-frame ones; the method was immunoSEQ multiplex PCR. The table shows approximately 410,000 clones, with around 86% occurring only once. Sequences were obtained from peripheral blood. These receptors originate from a woman aged 25 to 39 with active or convalescent COVID-19.

The rearrangement links TRBV12-3 or TRBV12-4 to TRBJ1-2; maybe TRBD1 (6 bases). V was trimmed by 3 bases and J by 8 bases, leaving 13 bases between them. The CDR3 is 13 residues long. The CDR3 is CASSFWTVEGYTF. CDR3 nucleotide sequence: TGTGCCAGCAGTTTCTGGACAGTGGAGGGCTACACCTTC.

This clone was found a few times. The chain couples TRBV2 to TRBJ1-1; TRBD1 is a possible D gene (5 bases). Germline V gene sequence: CDR1 SNHLY, CDR2 FYNNEI. The CDR3 has 13 amino acids. V lost 3 bases and J lost 3, with 8 bases in between. The CDR3, as DNA: TGTGCCAGCAGTGATAGGGGTTACACTGAAGCTTTCTTT. It codes for CASSDRGYTEAFF. The full variable domain, with the rest looked up from reference TRBV2 and TRBJ1-1, is EPEVTQTPSHQVTQMGQEVILRCVPISNHLYFYWYRQILGQKVEFLVSFYNNEISEKSEIFDDQFSVERPDGSNFTLKIRSTKLEDSAMYFCASSDRGYTEAFFGQGTRLTVV.

The V gene is TRBV19, the J gene TRBJ1-5, with TRBD1 identical over 9 bases. The CDR3 is 15 residues long. Trimming cost V 7 bases and J 2 bases; bases outside gene matches: 6. Germline CDR1 LNHDA, CDR2 SQIVND (reference sequence). DNA of the CDR3: TGTGCCAGTACCGGACAGGGGTTGGGCAATCAGCCCCAGCATTTT. Its translation: CASTGQGLGNQPQHF.

This clone occurred a few times. The chain is built from TRBV10-3 and TRBJ2-7; TRBD1 matches 8 bases. From germline, CDR1 is ENHRY and CDR2 SYGVKD. After removal of 6 bases from V and 3 bases from J, the junction contained 4 bases not matched to a gene. This CDR3 has 13 residues. DNA of the CDR3: TGTGCCATCAGCGAGGACAGGGACTACGAGCAGTACTTC. Translation: CAISEDRDYEQYF.

This rearrangement joins TRBV2 to TRBJ1-1; weak D call: TRBD1 (6 bases). V lost 9 bases and J lost 3, with 23 bases in between. Germline V CDR1 and CDR2: SNHLY, FYNNEI. The CDR3 is made up of 16 amino acids. CDR3 DNA sequence: TGTGCCAGTTTAAGGACAGCGATCTTTTCGGACACTGAAGCTTTCTTT. Amino acids: CASLRTAIFSDTEAFF.

The chain recombines TRBV7-8 with TRBJ2-3; D gene unclear. This CDR3 comprises 14 residues. CDR1 is SGHVS, CDR2 FQNEAQ, per germline. The ends were cut back, 2 bases at V and 6 bases at J, with 12 bases in the middle. CDR3 sequence (DNA): TGTGCCAGCAGCTTACCCCCTCTAGTCGATACGCAGTATTTT. Its protein product is CASSLPPLVDTQYF.

The V call is TRBV10-2, the J call TRBJ1-1; D might be TRBD1 (5 bases). The germline V gene encodes CDR1 WSHSY and CDR2 SAAADI. The CDR3 has 13 residues. V shed 3 bases and J shed 13 bases, with 18 bases lying between them. CDR3 loop: CASSDRDPGGVFF. Here the CDR3 DNA reads TGCGCCAGCAGTGATCGGGACCCGGGGGGTGTTTTCTTT.

In nucleotides, the CDR3 is TGTGCCTGGACTTGGGAGCGAGAGCAGTTCTTC. Translation gives CAWTWEREQFF. The chain carries TRBV30 and TRBJ2-1; the D gene is possibly TRBD2 (5 bases). V lost 4 bases, J lost 10 bases, and 11 bases lay in between. Germline V gene sequence: CDR1 GTSNPN, CDR2 SVGIG (reference sequence). This CDR3 has 11 residues. Using reference TRBV30 and TRBJ2-1 for the parts outside the CDR3, the full variable domain is SQTIHQWPATLVQPVGSPLSLECTVEGTSNPNLYWYRQAAGRGLQLLFYSVGIGQISSEVPQNLSASRPQDRQFILSSKKLLLSDSGFYLCAWTWEREQFFGPGTRLTVL.

V and J are TRBV9 and TRBJ2-3, with 10 nucleotides matching TRBD1. Germline V CDR1 and CDR2: SGDLS, YYNGEE. The J segment lost 2 bases and the V segment lost 5 bases, leaving 8 bases of the junction unmatched. The CDR3 covers 16 residues. Written as DNA, the CDR3 is TGTGCCAGCAGTCCGGGACAGGGGTGGTCCACAGATACGCAGTATTTT. Encoded protein: CASSPGQGWSTDTQYF.

This sequence joins TRBV3-1 (or the pseudogene TRBV3-2) and TRBJ2-1, with 9 bases lining up with TRBD2. Germline trimming cut 5 bases from V and 0 bases from J; bases unmatched to any gene: 2. This CDR3 is 15 amino acids long. CDR1 LGHDT and CDR2 YNNKEL come from the germline V gene (reference sequence). CDR3 sequence (DNA): TGTGCCAGCAGCTTTAGCGGGAGCTCCTACAATGAGCAGTTCTTC. This encodes CASSFSGSSYNEQFF.

In this sample, this clone turned up a few times. The V and J genes are TRBV5-1 and TRBJ2-7; 7 nucleotides line up with TRBD1. CDR3 length equals 13 residues. In germline, CDR1 is SGHRS, CDR2 YFSETQ. The trim removed 4 bases at V and 6 bases at J, leaving 7 bases unmatched. The CDR3 here is CASSQPTGSEQYF. The CDR3 DNA sequence: TGCGCCAGCAGCCAACCGACAGGGTCCGAGCAGTACTTC. The full variable domain, its missing parts supplied by reference TRBV5-1 and TRBJ2-7, is KAGVTQTPRYLIKTRGQQVTLSCSPISGHRSVSWYQQTPGQGLQFLFEYFSETQRNKGNFPGRFSGRQFSNSRSEMNVSTLELGDSALYLCASSQPTGSEQYFGPGTRLTVT.

V gene TRBV6-1 combines with J gene TRBJ1-5; 11 nucleotides agree with TRBD1. Germline trimming cut 3 bases from V and 9 bases from J; bases unmatched to any gene: 10. CDR1 and CDR2 from the germline V gene are MNHNS and SASEGT. The CDR3 runs 16 residues. As DNA, the CDR3 is TGTGCCAGCAGTGATTCTTGGGACAGGGGGATCTCGCCCCAGCATTTT. Translation gives CASSDSWDRGISPQHF.

This chain uses TRBV11-2 with TRBJ1-6; D is possibly TRBD1 (5 bases). This CDR3 has 15 residues. In germline, CDR1 is SGHAT, CDR2 FQNNGV. V was trimmed by 1 base and J by 10 bases, leaving 14 bases between them. CDR3 amino acids: CASSLGGGERSPLHF. CDR3 in DNA: TGTGCCAGCAGCTTAGGCGGGGGGGAACGCTCACCCCTCCACTTT.

V is TRBV30 and J is TRBJ1-6, with a tentative D call TRBD1 (6 bases). CDR1 and CDR2 from the germline V gene are GTSNPN and SVGIG (reference sequence). Trimming pared 4 bases from V and 1 base from J, leaving 17 bases between. The CDR3 is 17 amino acids. The CDR3 here is CAWNSFAGASYNSPLHF. CDR3 nucleotides: TGTGCCTGGAACAGCTTCGCGGGGGCTTCCTATAATTCACCCCTCCACTTT.

The CDR3 region has the DNA TGTGCCAGTAGTGTGGACAGATCCTACAATGAGCAGTTCTTC. It is translated as CASSVDRSYNEQFF. This chain uses TRBV19 with TRBJ2-1, with a weak D call TRBD1 (6 bases). CDR1 LNHDA and CDR2 SQIVND come from the germline V gene (reference sequence). The CDR3 is made up of 14 amino acids. V was pared by 5 bases and J by 1 base, with 9 bases between.

This clone was seen a few times. The chain joins TRBV30 to TRBJ1-3; tentative D call: TRBD1 (5 bases). V lost 1 base and J lost 8, with 12 bases in between. The germline V gene encodes CDR1 GTSNPN and CDR2 SVGIG (reference sequence). The CDR3 totals 13 residues. CDR3 DNA sequence: TGTGCCTGGAGTGCTAACTGGGGCGACACCATATATTTT. Encoded protein: CAWSANWGDTIYF.

This clone occurred a few times. V is TRBV6-1 and J is TRBJ2-5; TRBD2 agrees at 13 bases. The CDR3 totals 16 residues. After removal of 4 bases from V and 2 bases from J, the junction contained 4 bases not matched to a gene. Germline-derived CDR1 and CDR2 are MNHNS and SASEGT. The CDR3: CASSVTSGGGQETQYF. CDR3 sequence (DNA): TGTGCCAGCAGTGTTACTAGCGGGGGGGGACAAGAGACCCAGTACTTC.

The DNA for the CDR3 is TGTGCCACCAGCAGAGAACTAGCGGGAGGCAATGAGCAGTTCTTC. Its protein product is CATSRELAGGNEQFF. The V and J genes are TRBV15 and TRBJ2-1; TRBD2 agrees at 12 bases. Germline V gene sequence: CDR1 LNHNV, CDR2 YYDKDF (reference sequence). The J segment lost 6 bases and the V segment lost 0 bases, leaving 0 bases of the junction unmatched. The CDR3 runs to 15 residues.

V is TRBV19 and J is TRBJ1-5; TRBD1 is a possible D gene (5 bases). This CDR3 is built from 15 residues. The germline V and J ends were trimmed by 3 bases and 7 bases, with 16 bases remaining between them. Germline loops: CDR1 LNHDA, CDR2 SQIVND (reference sequence). CDR3: CASSIQLGGGQPQHF. CDR3 DNA: TGTGCCAGTAGTATTCAATTGGGTGGGGGGCAGCCCCAGCATTTT.

The chain is built from TRBV13 and TRBJ1-3; TRBD1 might be the D (6 bases). Germline V CDR1 and CDR2: PRHDT, FYEKMQ (reference sequence). Trimming took off 4 bases at V and 4 bases at J, with 17 bases between the two ends. This CDR3 spans 16 amino acids. The CDR3, as DNA: TGTGCCAGCAGCTCGGAAACGGGACATCAAGGAAACACCATATATTTT. Translated, it gives CASSSETGHQGNTIYF.

The genes are TRBV10-3 and TRBJ1-2; the D is unclear. The CDR3 length is 14 residues. Per the germline V gene, CDR1 is ENHRY and CDR2 is SYGVKD. V was cut by 10 bases and J by 1 base, with 16 bases left in between. CDR3 sequence (DNA): TGTGCCACCGCTGAAGCCCGGGATAACTATGGCTACACCTTC. It is translated as CATAEARDNYGYTF.

The chain employs TRBV6-1 and TRBJ2-7, with D unclear. The germline V gene has CDR1 MNHNS and CDR2 SASEGT. This CDR3 region has 12 residues. Trimming took off 3 bases at V and 3 bases at J, with 6 bases between the two ends. For the CDR3, the DNA is TGTGCCAGCAGTGAGAACAGCTACGAGCAGTACTTC. It yields the protein CASSENSYEQYF.

V usage is TRBV6-5 and J usage is TRBJ1-1; D unclear. This CDR3 comprises 14 residues. Trimming pared 0 bases from V and 6 bases from J, leaving 11 bases between. Per germline, CDR1 MNHEY and CDR2 SVGAGI. The chain's CDR3 is CASSYSQERAEAFF. The CDR3 DNA sequence: TGTGCCAGCAGTTACTCGCAGGAGAGGGCTGAAGCTTTCTTT.

This sequence joins TRBV12-5 and TRBJ1-1, with 8 bases fitting TRBD1. Trimming removed 9 bases from V and 4 bases from J; junction bases left unmatched: 10. Looked up from germline, CDR1 is LGHNT and CDR2 is FRNRAP. The CDR3 is made up of 14 amino acids. The CDR3 protein is CASGGKTGGTEAFF. CDR3 in DNA: TGTGCTAGCGGGGGAAAAACAGGGGGCACTGAAGCTTTCTTT.

This clone has more than one count but fewer than ten. The rearrangement uses TRBV4-1 and TRBJ1-4; unclear D gene. The length of the CDR3 is 15 residues. Trimming removed 1 base from V and 7 bases from J, with 13 bases in between. Per germline, CDR1 MGHRA and CDR2 YSYEKL. The CDR3 protein is CASSQVSLVGEKLFF. Written as DNA, the CDR3 is TGCGCCAGCAGCCAAGTCTCTCTGGTCGGTGAAAAACTGTTTTTT.

This clone was recorded only once. This chain links TRBV11-3 with TRBJ1-3, with unresolved D. Germline CDR1 and CDR2: SGHNT and YENEEA. V lost 1 base and J 0 bases, leaving 7 bases between the germline ends. This CDR3 is 15 amino acids long. CDR3 in DNA: TGTGCCAGCAGCTTAGGACACAGCTCTGGAAACACCATATATTTT. This translates into CASSLGHSSGNTIYF.

V usage is TRBV10-1 and J usage is TRBJ1-5, with 7 bases fitting TRBD1. With V trimmed by 6 bases and J by 11 bases, 7 bases remained unmatched. The germline V gene has CDR1 WNHNN and CDR2 SYGVQD (reference sequence). CDR3 length: 12 amino acids. This CDR3 reads CASSADRVAQHF. The CDR3 DNA is TGCGCCAGCAGCGCCGACAGGGTTGCCCAGCATTTT.

V is TRBV6-5 and J is TRBJ2-6; 7 nucleotides line up with TRBD2. V lost 4 bases to trimming and J lost 2 bases; unmatched junction nucleotides: 5. The germline gives CDR1 MNHEY, CDR2 SVGAGI. This CDR3 contains 16 residues. As DNA, the CDR3 is TGTGCCAGCAGTTCCGCGGGGGTCCCTGGGGCCAACGTCCTGACTTTC. Amino acid sequence: CASSSAGVPGANVLTF.